A single sample gave rise to the 9 T cell receptor beta chains below, sequenced in a study of OX40 agonist ivuxolimab in advanced cancers. This table comes from immunoSEQ multiplex PCR, and its TCRdb copy is limited to in-frame clones, with some not included. Among over 30,000 clones, more than 80% were seen once, and the ten largest hold 12%. This sample comprised CD4+ or CD8+ T cells sorted from blood, obtained in a trial of the OX40 agonist ivuxolimab. The origin of the receptors is an adult with an advanced solid tumor such as melanoma, head and neck, liver or kidney cancer.

This clone appeared a few times. The CDR3 loop is CASEVAYGYTF. In DNA, the CDR3 is TGTGCCAGCGAAGTCGCCTATGGCTACACCTTC. The gene calls are TRBV6-1 and TRBJ1-2; D gene ambiguous. From germline, CDR1 is MNHNS and CDR2 SASEGT. Trimming left V 8 bases short and J 4 bases short, with 8 bases between. The CDR3 is made up of 11 amino acids.

The rearrangement joins TRBV9 to TRBJ1-2, with 8 bases that match TRBD1. The germline V gene encodes CDR1 SGDLS and CDR2 YYNGEE. Germline trimming cut 0 bases from V and 2 bases from J; bases unmatched to any gene: 3. This CDR3 region has 15 residues. CDR3 region: CASSVARQGNYGYTF. CDR3 bases: TGTGCCAGCAGCGTAGCTCGACAGGGGAACTATGGCTACACCTTC.

The chain carries TRBV5-4 and TRBJ2-5; TRBD1 aligns across 7 bases. Losses at the gene ends were 4 bases for V and 2 bases for J; bases not matched to a gene: 5. Germline-derived CDR1 and CDR2 are SGHNT and YYREEE (reference sequence). The CDR3 loop spans 14 amino acids. Here the CDR3 DNA reads TGTGCCAGCAGCCCCGGGACAGAGCAAGAGACCCAGTACTTC. Translated: CASSPGTEQETQYF. The complete variable domain, with remaining parts taken from reference TRBV5-4 and TRBJ2-5, reads ETGVTQSPTHLIKTRGQQVTLRCSSQSGHNTVSWYQQALGQGPQFIFQYYREEENGRGNFPPRFSGLQFPNYSSELNVNALELDDSALYLCASSPGTEQETQYFGPGTRLLVL.

The chain couples TRBV13 to TRBJ1-1; D unresolved. The V gene's germline CDR1 is PRHDT and CDR2 FYEKMQ (reference sequence). This CDR3 comprises 14 residues. With 5 bases removed from V and 3 bases from J, the gap between germline ends came to 13 bases. CDR3 in DNA: TGTGCCAGCAGCCCGGGCCCAGCGGACACTGAAGCTTTCTTT. Translating gives CASSPGPADTEAFF.

This clone was recorded only once. V and J are TRBV18 and TRBJ2-2; the D is unclear. Trimming left V 3 bases short and J 2 bases short, with 4 bases between. The CDR3 totals 13 residues. Per germline, CDR1 KGHSH and CDR2 LQKENI. Here the CDR3 reads CASSPGNTGELFF. The CDR3 DNA reads TGTGCCAGCTCACCGGGTAACACCGGGGAGCTGTTTTTT.

V is TRBV27 and J is TRBJ1-2; 7 bases fit TRBD1. The CDR3 is made up of 15 amino acids. Losses at the gene ends were 3 bases for V and 3 bases for J; bases not matched to a gene: 7. Germline V gene sequence: CDR1 MNHEY, CDR2 SMNVEV (reference sequence). The CDR3 coding sequence is TGTGCCAGCAGTTTCGAACCAGGGGGACACTATGGCTACACCTTC. Protein product: CASSFEPGGHYGYTF.

The V and J genes are TRBV4-3 and TRBJ2-7, with 9 bases fitting TRBD2. V shed 0 bases and J 0 bases; nucleotides not matched to a gene: 6. In germline, CDR1 is LGHNA, CDR2 YSLEER. The CDR3 runs to 17 residues. CDR3 sequence reads: CASSQDHPSGTSYEQYF. The CDR3 nucleotides read TGCGCCAGCAGCCAAGATCATCCTAGCGGGACCTCCTACGAGCAGTACTTC.

The gene calls are TRBV4-1 and TRBJ2-3; D not resolved. V was pared by 1 base and J by 5 bases, with 4 bases between. The CDR3 consists of 12 residues. Germline-derived CDR1 and CDR2 are MGHRA and YSYEKL. CDR3 loop: CASSQVQDTQYF. In DNA form, the CDR3 reads TGCGCCAGCAGCCAAGTTCAAGATACGCAGTATTTT.

This clone was recorded a few times. This chain connects TRBV5-5 to TRBJ2-7; perhaps TRBD1 as D (7 bases). This CDR3 is 15 amino acids long. Trimming removed 2 bases from V and 4 bases from J, with 16 bases in between. CDR1 is SGHKS, CDR2 YYEKEE, per germline (reference sequence). DNA for the CDR3: TGTGCCAGCAGCTTTGGGGGCGGGACAGCATACGAGCAGTACTTC. Translated: CASSFGGGTAYEQYF. The variable domain in full, completed from reference TRBV5-5 and TRBJ2-7, reads DAGVTQSPTHLIKTRGQQVTLRCSPISGHKSVSWYQQVLGQGPQFIFQYYEKEERGRGNFPDRFSARQFPNYSSELNVNALLLGDSALYLCASSFGGGTAYEQYFGPGTRLTVT.